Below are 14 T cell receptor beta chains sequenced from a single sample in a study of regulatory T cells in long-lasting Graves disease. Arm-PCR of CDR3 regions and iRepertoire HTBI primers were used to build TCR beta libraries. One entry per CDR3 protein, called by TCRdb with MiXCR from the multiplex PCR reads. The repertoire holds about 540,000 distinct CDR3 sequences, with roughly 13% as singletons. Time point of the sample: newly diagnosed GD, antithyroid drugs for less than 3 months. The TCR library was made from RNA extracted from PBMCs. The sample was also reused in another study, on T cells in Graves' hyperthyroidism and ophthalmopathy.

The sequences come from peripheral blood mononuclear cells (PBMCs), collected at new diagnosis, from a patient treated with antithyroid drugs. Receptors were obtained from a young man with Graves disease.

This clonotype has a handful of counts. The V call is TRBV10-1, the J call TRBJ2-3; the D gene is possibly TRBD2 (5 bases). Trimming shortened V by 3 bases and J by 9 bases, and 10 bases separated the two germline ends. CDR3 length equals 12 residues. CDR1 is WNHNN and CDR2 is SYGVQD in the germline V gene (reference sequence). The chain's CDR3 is CASSDTEGTQYF. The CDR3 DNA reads TGCGCCAGCAGTGATACCGAGGGCACGCAGTATTTT.

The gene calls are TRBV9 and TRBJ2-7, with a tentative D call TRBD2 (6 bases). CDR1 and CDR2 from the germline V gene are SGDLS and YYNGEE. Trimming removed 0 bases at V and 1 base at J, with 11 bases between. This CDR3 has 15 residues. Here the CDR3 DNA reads TGTGCCAGCAGCGTAGGAGGAGGGGATTCCTACGAGCAGTACTTC. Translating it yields CASSVGGGDSYEQYF. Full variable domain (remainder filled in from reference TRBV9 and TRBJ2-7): DSGVTQTPKHLITATGQRVTLRCSPRSGDLSVYWYQQSLDQGLQFLIQYYNGEERAKGNILERFSAQQFPDLHSELNLSSLELGDSALYFCASSVGGGDSYEQYFGPGTRLTVT.

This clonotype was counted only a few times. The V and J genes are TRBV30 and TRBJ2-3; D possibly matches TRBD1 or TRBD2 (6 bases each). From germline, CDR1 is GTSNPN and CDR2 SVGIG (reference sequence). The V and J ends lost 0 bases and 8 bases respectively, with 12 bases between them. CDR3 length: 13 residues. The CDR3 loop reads CAWSVGAGITQYF. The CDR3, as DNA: TGTGCCTGGAGTGTGGGGGCGGGAATTACGCAGTATTTT.

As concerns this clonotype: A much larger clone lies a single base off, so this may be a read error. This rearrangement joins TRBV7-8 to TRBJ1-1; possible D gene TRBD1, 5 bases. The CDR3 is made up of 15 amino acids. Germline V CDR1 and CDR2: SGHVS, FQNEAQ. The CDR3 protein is CAGSWGRIEGTEAFF. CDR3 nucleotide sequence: TGTGCCGGCAGCTGGGGACGGATCGAGGGCACTGAAGCTTTCTTT. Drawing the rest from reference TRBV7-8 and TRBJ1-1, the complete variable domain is GAGVSQSPRYKVAKRGQDVALRCDPISGHVSLFWYQQALGQGPEFLTYFQNEAQLDKSGLPSDRFFAERPEGSVSTLKIQRTQQEDSAVYLCAGSWGRIEGTEAFFGQGTRLTVV.

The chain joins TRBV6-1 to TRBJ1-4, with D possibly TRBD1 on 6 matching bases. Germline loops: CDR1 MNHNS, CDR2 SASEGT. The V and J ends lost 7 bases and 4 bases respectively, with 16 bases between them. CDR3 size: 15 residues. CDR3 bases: TGTGCCAGCACCAAGTGGGGGCTCGGTAATGAAAAACTGTTTTTT. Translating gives CASTKWGLGNEKLFF.

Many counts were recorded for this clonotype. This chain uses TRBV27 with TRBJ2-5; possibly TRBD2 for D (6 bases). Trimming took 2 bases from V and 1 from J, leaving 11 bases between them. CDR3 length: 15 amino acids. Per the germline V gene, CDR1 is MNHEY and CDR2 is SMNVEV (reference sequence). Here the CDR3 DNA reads TGTGCCAGCAGTTTACGGCGGGACGGCCAAGAGACCCAGTACTTC. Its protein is CASSLRRDGQETQYF.

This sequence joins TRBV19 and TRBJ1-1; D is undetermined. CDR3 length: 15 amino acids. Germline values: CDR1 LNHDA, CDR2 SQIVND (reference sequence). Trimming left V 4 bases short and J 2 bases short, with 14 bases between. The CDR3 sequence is CASSTSPADNTEAFF. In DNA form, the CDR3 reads TGTGCCAGTAGTACCTCTCCCGCGGATAACACTGAAGCTTTCTTT. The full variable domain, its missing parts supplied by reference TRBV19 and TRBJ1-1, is DGGITQSPKYLFRKEGQNVTLSCEQNLNHDAMYWYRQDPGQGLRLIYYSQIVNDFQKGDIAEGYSVSREKKESFPLTVTSAQKNPTAFYLCASSTSPADNTEAFFGQGTRLTVV.

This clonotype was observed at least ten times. The CDR3 nucleotides read TGTGCCAGCAGCCCGGACGGCGGGGTCCAAGAGACCCAGTACTTC. Its protein product is CASSPDGGVQETQYF. The chain combines TRBV7-8 with TRBJ2-5; D might be TRBD2 (6 bases). CDR1 is SGHVS, CDR2 FQNEAQ, per germline. This CDR3 contains 15 residues. The V and J ends lost 5 bases and 1 base respectively, with 14 bases between them. The full variable domain, with the rest looked up from reference TRBV7-8 and TRBJ2-5, is GAGVSQSPRYKVAKRGQDVALRCDPISGHVSLFWYQQALGQGPEFLTYFQNEAQLDKSGLPSDRFFAERPEGSVSTLKIQRTQQEDSAVYLCASSPDGGVQETQYFGPGTRLLVL.

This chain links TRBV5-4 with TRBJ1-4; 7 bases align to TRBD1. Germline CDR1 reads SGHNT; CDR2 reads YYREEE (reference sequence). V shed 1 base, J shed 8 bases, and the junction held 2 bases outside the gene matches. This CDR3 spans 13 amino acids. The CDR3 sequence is CASSLIQGEKLFF. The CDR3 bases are TGTGCCAGCAGCTTGATACAGGGGGAAAAACTGTTTTTT.

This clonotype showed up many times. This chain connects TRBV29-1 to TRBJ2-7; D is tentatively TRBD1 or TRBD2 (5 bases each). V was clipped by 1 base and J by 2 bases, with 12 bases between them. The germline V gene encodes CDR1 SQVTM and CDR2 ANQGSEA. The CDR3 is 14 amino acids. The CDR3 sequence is CSVEARDGTYEQYF. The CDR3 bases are TGCAGCGTTGAAGCCCGGGACGGTACCTACGAGCAGTACTTC.

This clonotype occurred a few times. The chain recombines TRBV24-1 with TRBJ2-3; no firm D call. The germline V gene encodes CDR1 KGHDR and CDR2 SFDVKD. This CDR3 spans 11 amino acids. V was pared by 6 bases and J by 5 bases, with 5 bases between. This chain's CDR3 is CATSFGDTQYF. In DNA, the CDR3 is TGTGCCACCAGTTTCGGAGATACGCAGTATTTT.

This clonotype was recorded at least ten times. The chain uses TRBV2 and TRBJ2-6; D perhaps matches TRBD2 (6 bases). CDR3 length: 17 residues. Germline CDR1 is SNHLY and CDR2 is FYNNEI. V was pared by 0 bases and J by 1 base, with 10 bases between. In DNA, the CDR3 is TGTGCCAGCAGTGAAGCCCGACTAGGTTCTGGGGCCAACGTCCTGACTTTC. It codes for CASSEARLGSGANVLTF. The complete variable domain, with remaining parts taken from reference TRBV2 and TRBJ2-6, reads EPEVTQTPSHQVTQMGQEVILRCVPISNHLYFYWYRQILGQKVEFLVSFYNNEISEKSEIFDDQFSVERPDGSNFTLKIRSTKLEDSAMYFCASSEARLGSGANVLTFGAGSRLTVL.

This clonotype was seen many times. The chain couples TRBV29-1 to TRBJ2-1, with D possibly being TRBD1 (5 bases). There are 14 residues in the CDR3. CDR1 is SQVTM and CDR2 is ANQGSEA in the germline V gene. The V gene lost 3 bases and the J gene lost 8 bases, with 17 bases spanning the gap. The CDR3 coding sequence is TGCAGCGTTGAGTCGGGCACAGGCATGGATGAGCAGTTCTTC. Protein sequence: CSVESGTGMDEQFF.

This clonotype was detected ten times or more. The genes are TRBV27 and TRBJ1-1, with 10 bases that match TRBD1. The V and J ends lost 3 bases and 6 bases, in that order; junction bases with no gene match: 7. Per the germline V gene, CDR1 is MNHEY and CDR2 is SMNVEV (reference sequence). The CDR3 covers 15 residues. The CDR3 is CASSFGTGVTSEAFF. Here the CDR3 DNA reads TGTGCCAGCAGTTTTGGGACAGGGGTAACTTCTGAAGCTTTCTTT.